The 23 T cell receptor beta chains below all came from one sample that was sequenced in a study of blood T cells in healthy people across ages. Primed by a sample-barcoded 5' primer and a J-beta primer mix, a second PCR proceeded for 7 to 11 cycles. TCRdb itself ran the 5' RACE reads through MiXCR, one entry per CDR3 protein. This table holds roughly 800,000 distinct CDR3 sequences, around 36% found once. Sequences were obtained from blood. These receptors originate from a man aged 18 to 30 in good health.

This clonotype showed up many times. CDR3 amino acids: CASSFPSGQGSHEQYF. CDR3 in DNA: TGTGCCAGCAGTTTCCCGTCAGGACAGGGGAGCCACGAGCAGTACTTC. The V call is TRBV12-3 or TRBV12-4, the J call TRBJ2-7, with 9 bases fitting TRBD1. This CDR3 is built from 16 residues. With V trimmed by 3 bases and J by 5 bases, 11 bases remained unmatched.

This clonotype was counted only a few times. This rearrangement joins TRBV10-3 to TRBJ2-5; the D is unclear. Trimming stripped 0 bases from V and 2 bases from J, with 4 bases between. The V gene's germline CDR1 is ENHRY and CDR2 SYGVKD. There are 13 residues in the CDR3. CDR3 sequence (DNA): TGTGCCATCAGTGAGTCCTTACAAGAGACCCAGTACTTC. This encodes CAISESLQETQYF.

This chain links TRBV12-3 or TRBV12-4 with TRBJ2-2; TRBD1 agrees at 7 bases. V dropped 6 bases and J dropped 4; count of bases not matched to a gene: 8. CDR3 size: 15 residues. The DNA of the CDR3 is TGTGCCAGCAGCAGATCGACAGGGTCCACCGGGGAGCTGTTTTTT. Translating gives CASSRSTGSTGELFF.

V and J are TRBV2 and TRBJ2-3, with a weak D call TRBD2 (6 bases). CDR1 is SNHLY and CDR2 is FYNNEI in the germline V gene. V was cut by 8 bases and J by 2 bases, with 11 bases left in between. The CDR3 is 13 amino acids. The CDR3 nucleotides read TGTGCCAGCGGTAGCGGTTCCACAGATACGCAGTATTTT. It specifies CASGSGSTDTQYF.

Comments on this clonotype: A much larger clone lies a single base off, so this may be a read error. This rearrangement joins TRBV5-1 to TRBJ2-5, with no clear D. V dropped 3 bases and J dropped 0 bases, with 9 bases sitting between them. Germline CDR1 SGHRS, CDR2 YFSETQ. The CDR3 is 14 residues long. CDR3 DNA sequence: TGCGCCAGCAGCTCGACAACAAACCAAGAGACCCAGTACTTC. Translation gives CASSSTTNQETQYF.

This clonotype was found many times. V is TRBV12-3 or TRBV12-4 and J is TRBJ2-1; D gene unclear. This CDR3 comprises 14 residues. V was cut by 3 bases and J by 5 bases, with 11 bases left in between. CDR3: CASSFYLGNNEQFF. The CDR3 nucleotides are TGTGCCAGCAGTTTCTATCTAGGCAACAATGAGCAGTTCTTC.

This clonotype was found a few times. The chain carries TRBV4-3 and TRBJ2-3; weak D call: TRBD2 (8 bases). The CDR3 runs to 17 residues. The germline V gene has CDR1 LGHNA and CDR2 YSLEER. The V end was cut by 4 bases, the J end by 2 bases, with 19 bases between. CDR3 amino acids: CASSRTGGQGDTDTQYF. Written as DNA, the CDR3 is TGCGCCAGCAGCCGGACGGGGGGGCAGGGGGACACAGATACGCAGTATTTT.

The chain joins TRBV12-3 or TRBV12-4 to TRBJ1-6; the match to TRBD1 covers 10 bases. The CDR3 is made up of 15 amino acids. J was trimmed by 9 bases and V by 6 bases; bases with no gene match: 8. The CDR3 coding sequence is TGTGCCAGCAGCTACGGGACAGGGGCGAGTTCACCCCTCCACTTT. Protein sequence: CASSYGTGASSPLHF.

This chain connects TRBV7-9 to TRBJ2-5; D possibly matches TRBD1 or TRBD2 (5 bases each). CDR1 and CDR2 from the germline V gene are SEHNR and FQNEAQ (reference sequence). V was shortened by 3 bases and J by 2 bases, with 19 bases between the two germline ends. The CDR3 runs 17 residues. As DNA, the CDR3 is TGTGCCAGCAGCTTTAAGACGGGGAGCAGGGAGCAAGAGACCCAGTACTTC. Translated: CASSFKTGSREQETQYF.

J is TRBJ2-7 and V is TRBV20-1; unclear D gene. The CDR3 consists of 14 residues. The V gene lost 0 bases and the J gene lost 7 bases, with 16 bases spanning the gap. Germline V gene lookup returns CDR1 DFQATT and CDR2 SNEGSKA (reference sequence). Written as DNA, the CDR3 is TGCAGTGCTAGAGATCTGGGTGGCCCCAATGAGCAGTACTTC. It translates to CSARDLGGPNEQYF.

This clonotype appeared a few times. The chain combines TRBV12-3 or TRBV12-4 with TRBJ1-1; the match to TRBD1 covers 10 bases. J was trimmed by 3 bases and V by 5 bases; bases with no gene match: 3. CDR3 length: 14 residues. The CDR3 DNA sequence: TGTGCCAGCAGTACCGGGACAGGGGACACTGAAGCTTTCTTT. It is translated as CASSTGTGDTEAFF.

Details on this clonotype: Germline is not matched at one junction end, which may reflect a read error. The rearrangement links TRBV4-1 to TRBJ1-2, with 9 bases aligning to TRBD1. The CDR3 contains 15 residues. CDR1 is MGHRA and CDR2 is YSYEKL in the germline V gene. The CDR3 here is CVSERVPGQGYGYTF. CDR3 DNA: TGCGTCAGCGAGAGGGTGCCGGGACAGGGTTATGGCTACACCTTC.

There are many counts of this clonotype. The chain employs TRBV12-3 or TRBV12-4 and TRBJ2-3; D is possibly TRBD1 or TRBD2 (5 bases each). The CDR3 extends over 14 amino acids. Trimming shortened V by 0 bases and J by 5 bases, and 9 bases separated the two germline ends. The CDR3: CASSLARGEDTQYF. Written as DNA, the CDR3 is TGTGCCAGCAGTTTAGCGAGAGGGGAAGATACGCAGTATTTT.

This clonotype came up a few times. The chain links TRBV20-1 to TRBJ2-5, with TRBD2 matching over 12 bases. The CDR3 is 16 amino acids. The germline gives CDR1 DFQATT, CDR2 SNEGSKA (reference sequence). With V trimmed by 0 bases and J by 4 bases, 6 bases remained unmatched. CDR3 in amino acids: CSARDPTSGGRETQYF. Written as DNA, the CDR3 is TGCAGTGCTAGAGATCCAACTAGCGGGGGGCGAGAGACCCAGTACTTC.

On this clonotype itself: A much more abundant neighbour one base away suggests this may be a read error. This CDR3 reads CASSKTDSTNEQFF. The CDR3 DNA sequence: TGTGCCAGCAGCAAAACAGACAGTACTAACGAGCAGTTCTTC. The chain employs TRBV7-3 and TRBJ2-1; D possibly corresponds to TRBD1 (5 bases). Trimming shortened V by 5 bases and J by 10 bases, and 18 bases separated the two germline ends. This CDR3 is built from 14 residues. Germline CDR1 SGHTA, CDR2 FQGTGA. Full variable domain (rest looked up from reference TRBV7-3 and TRBJ2-1): GAGVSQTPSNKVTEKGKYVELRCDPISGHTALYWYRQSLGQGPEFLIYFQGTGAADDSGLPNDRFFAVRPEGSVSTLKIQRTERGDSAVYLCASSKTDSTNEQFFGPGTRLTVL.

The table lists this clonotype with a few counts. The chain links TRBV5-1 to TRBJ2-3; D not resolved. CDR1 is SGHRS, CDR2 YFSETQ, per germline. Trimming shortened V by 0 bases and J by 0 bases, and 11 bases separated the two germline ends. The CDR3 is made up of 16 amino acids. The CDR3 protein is CASSLALSQSTDTQYF. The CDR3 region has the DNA TGCGCCAGCAGCTTGGCCCTCAGCCAGAGCACAGATACGCAGTATTTT.

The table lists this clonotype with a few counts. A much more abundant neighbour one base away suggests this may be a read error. CDR3: CASSVLDESYEQYF. In DNA, the CDR3 is TGCGCCAGCAGCGTCTTAGACGAGTCCTACGAGCAGTACTTC. V and J are TRBV5-1 and TRBJ2-7, with D unresolved. The CDR3 is made up of 14 amino acids. Germline loops: CDR1 SGHRS, CDR2 YFSETQ. V lost 4 bases to trimming and J lost 1 base, with 12 bases between them.

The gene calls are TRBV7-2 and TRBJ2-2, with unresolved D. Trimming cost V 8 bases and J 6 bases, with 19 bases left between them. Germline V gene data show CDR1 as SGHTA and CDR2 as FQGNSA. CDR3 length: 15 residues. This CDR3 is CASARGTRTAGELFF. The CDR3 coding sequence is TGTGCCAGCGCCCGAGGCACGCGGACGGCCGGGGAGCTGTTTTTT.

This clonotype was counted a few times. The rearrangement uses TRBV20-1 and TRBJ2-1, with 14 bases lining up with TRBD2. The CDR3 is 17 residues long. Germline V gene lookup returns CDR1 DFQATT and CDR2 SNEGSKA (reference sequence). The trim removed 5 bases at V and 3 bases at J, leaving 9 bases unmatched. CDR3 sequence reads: CSAVTSGGASFYNEQFF. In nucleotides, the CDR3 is TGCAGTGCTGTGACTAGCGGGGGGGCCAGTTTCTACAATGAGCAGTTCTTC.

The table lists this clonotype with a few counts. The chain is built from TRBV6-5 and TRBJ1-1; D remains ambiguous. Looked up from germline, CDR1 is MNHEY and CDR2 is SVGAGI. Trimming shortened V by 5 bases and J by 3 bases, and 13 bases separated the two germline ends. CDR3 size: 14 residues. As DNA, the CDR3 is TGTGCCAGCAGTCTTACTCATGGAGACACTGAAGCTTTCTTT. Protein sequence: CASSLTHGDTEAFF.

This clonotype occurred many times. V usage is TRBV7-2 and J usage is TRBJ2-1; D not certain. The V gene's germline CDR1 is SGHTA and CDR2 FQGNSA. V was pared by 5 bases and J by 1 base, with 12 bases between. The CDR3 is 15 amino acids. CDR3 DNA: TGTGCCAGCAGCCGACAACAAACTTCCTACAATGAGCAGTTCTTC. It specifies CASSRQQTSYNEQFF.

This chain's CDR3 is CSARRTLNTEAFF. The CDR3 DNA follows: TGCAGTGCTCGACGGACCCTGAACACTGAAGCTTTCTTT. This chain joins TRBV20-1 and TRBJ1-1; D call uncertain. The CDR3 extends over 13 amino acids. V lost 5 bases to trimming and J lost 0 bases, with 10 bases between them. Looked up from germline, CDR1 is DFQATT and CDR2 is SNEGSKA (reference sequence).

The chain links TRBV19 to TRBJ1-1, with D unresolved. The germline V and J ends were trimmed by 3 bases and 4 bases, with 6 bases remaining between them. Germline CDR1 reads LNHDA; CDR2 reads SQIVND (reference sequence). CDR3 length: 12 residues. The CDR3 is CASSILGTEAFF. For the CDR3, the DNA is TGTGCCAGTAGTATTTTGGGCACTGAAGCTTTCTTT.